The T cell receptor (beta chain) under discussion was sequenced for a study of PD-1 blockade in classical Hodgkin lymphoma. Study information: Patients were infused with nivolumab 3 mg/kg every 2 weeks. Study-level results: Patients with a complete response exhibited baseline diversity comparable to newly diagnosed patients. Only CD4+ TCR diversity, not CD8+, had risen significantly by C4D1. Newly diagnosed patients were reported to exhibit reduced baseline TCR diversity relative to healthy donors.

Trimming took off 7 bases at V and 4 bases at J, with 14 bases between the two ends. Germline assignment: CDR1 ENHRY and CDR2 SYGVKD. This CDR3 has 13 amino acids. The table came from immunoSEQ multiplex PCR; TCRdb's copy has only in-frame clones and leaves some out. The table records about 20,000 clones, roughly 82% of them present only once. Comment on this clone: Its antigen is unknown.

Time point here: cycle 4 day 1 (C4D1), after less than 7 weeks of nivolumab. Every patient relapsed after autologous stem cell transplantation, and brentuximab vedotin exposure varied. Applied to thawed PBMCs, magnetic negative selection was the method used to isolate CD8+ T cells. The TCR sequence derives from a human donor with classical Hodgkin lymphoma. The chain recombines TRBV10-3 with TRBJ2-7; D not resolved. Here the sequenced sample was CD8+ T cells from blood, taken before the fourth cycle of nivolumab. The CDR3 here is CAIKAGEVYEQYF. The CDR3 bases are TGTGCCATCAAGGCAGGTGAGGTATACGAGCAGTACTTC.